A single T cell receptor beta chain is shown here with its context. Trimming removed 3 bases from V and 7 bases from J, with 13 bases in between. The germline CDR1 and CDR2 sequences are SQVTM and ANQGSEA. This CDR3 contains 13 residues. The record originates from a study of CD8 T cells in ankylosing spondylitis. One entry per CDR3 protein results from TCRdb running MiXCR on the 5' RACE reads. The profile shows 150,000 to 200,000 distinct CDR3 sequences, around 19% of them singletons. Material for sequencing was blood, either unsorted or a sorted T cell fraction (not recorded which). The source of this sequence is a male donor with ankylosing spondylitis or in good health (not recorded which). The chain joins TRBV29-1 to TRBJ1-5, with D perhaps TRBD1 (6 bases). The CDR3 reads CSVEGGAGQPQHF. As DNA, the CDR3 is TGCAGCGTTGAGGGGGGGGCAGGACAGCCCCAGCATTTT.